Each of the 22 T cell receptor beta chains below was sequenced from the same sample in a study of molecular identifiers for immune sequencing clone quantification. TCRdb re-called the PCR reads with MiXCR, one entry per CDR3 protein. The sample consists of tens of thousands of distinct CDR3 sequences, 25% of them appearing once. Material: naive CD8+ T cells from blood, with Jurkat cell RNA spiked in. The subset denotes: FACS-sorted CD8+CD4-CCR7+CD45RA+ naive T cells. These receptors originate from a human donor in good health. Some libraries in this study had Jurkat cell RNA spiked in.

This clonotype was recorded many times. The chain recombines TRBV6-2 or TRBV6-3 with TRBJ2-5; no firm D call. There are 16 residues in the CDR3. CDR1 MNHEY and CDR2 SVGEGT come from the germline V gene. Trimming pared 6 bases from V and 0 bases from J, leaving 17 bases between. The CDR3: CASSGTRAPNQETQYF. The CDR3 nucleotides read TGTGCCAGCAGCGGAACCCGGGCCCCGAACCAAGAGACCCAGTACTTC.

This clonotype was found many times. This rearrangement joins TRBV4-3 to TRBJ2-5; D gene uncertain. CDR3 length equals 14 residues. V was pared by 1 base and J by 1 base, with 7 bases between. CDR1 LGHNA and CDR2 YSLEER come from the germline V gene. CDR3 nucleotides: TGCGCCAGCAGCCAAGGTCCTAGCCAAGAGACCCAGTACTTC. Protein sequence: CASSQGPSQETQYF.

On this clonotype: Possible read error: a much larger clone is one base away. The chain links TRBV7-6 to TRBJ2-1; D is unclear. Between the trimmed V and J ends, which lost 4 bases and 0 bases, there was a span of 10 bases. Looked up from germline, CDR1 is SGHVS and CDR2 is FNYEAQ. The CDR3 has 15 amino acids. The CDR3 region is CASSSVGSSYNEQFF. Written as DNA, the CDR3 is TGTGCCAGCAGCTCAGTGGGAAGCTCCTACAATGAGCAGTTCTTC.

In this sample, this clonotype turned up many times. The rearrangement uses TRBV7-6 and TRBJ2-3; TRBD2 aligns across 8 bases. The germline CDR1 and CDR2 sequences are SGHVS and FNYEAQ. The CDR3 covers 16 residues. The V gene end was trimmed by 5 bases and the J gene end by 3 bases; junction bases not matched to a gene: 10. The CDR3 protein is CASSLYVTSETDTQYF. CDR3 DNA sequence: TGTGCCAGCAGCCTATACGTGACTAGCGAAACAGATACGCAGTATTTT.

Of note for this clonotype: This clone may be a read error of a much larger clone one base away. The chain has TRBV7-2 and TRBJ2-5; 7 bases agree with TRBD1. This CDR3 region has 20 residues. The germline CDR1 and CDR2 sequences are SGHTA and FQGNSA. CDR3 protein: CASSLPYPPVWGQQEEAQYF. CDR3 DNA: TGTGCCAGCAGCCTCCCGTATCCCCCCGTATGGGGACAGCAGGAAGAGGCCCAGTACTTC. Full variable domain (rest looked up from reference TRBV7-2 and TRBJ2-5): GAGVSQSPSNKVTEKGKDVELRCDPISGHTALYWYRQSLGQGLEFLIYFQGNSAPDKSGLPSDRFSAERTGGSVSTLTIQRTQQEDSAVYLCASSLPYPPVWGQQEEAQYFGPGTRLLVL.

In the case of this clonotype: A read error may be the cause here, since a much bigger clone is one base away. The chain has TRBV29-1 and TRBJ1-3; D ambiguous. The CDR3 is 14 amino acids. CDR1 is SQVTM and CDR2 is ANQGSEA in the germline V gene. DNA of the CDR3: TGCAGCGTTGAATTTCTTGGGTCTGGAAACACCGTATATTTT. This translates into CSVEFLGSGNTVYF.

In the case of this clonotype: A much larger clone differs by one base, so this may be a read error. This sequence joins TRBV9 and TRBJ2-5; 9 bases are shared with TRBD1. Germline V gene data show CDR1 as SGDLS and CDR2 as YYNGEE. Trimming took 0 bases from V and 11 from J; bases not matched to a gene: 8. The CDR3 spans 14 residues. The CDR3 DNA is TGTGCCAGCAGCGTAGTGGACAGGGGCTACGCGCAGTACTTC. It is translated as CASSVVDRGYAQYF.

This clonotype was counted ten times or more. V and J are TRBV28 and TRBJ1-5; D is possibly TRBD1 (5 bases). Trimming took off 7 bases at V and 0 bases at J, with 13 bases between the two ends. CDR3 length: 15 residues. Germline V gene sequence: CDR1 MDHEN, CDR2 SYDVKM. The DNA of the CDR3 is TGTGCCAGCACCGAGACAGCTTATAGCAATCAGCCCCAGCATTTT. It specifies CASTETAYSNQPQHF.

The chain joins TRBV7-9 to TRBJ2-7, with TRBD2 matching over 7 bases. The CDR3 is 14 residues long. Germline V lookup: CDR1 SEHNR, CDR2 FQNEAQ (reference sequence). V lost 5 bases, J lost 3 bases, and 7 bases stayed unmatched. CDR3 in DNA: TGTGCCAGCAGCCCCAGCGGGGACTTCTACGAGCAGTACTTC. This sequence encodes CASSPSGDFYEQYF.

At least ten counts were recorded for this clonotype. This chain connects TRBV6-2 or TRBV6-3 to TRBJ1-6, with D uncertain. The V gene's germline CDR1 is MNHEY and CDR2 SVGEGT. V dropped 5 bases and J dropped 3 bases, with 8 bases sitting between them. This CDR3 contains 14 residues. The CDR3 DNA sequence: TGTGCCAGCAGTGCCGACAACTATAATTCACCCCTCCACTTT. Translated, it gives CASSADNYNSPLHF.

In regard to this clonotype: A much bigger clone sits one base away, suggesting this may be a read error. Since no conserved phenylalanine or tryptophan closes the CDR3, a read error is the likely cause. The chain uses TRBV15 and TRBJ1-2; no definite D call. The CDR3 spans 16 residues. V was cut by 0 bases and J by 5 bases, with 16 bases left in between. The germline V gene has CDR1 LNHNV and CDR2 YYDKDF (reference sequence). In DNA, the CDR3 is TGTGCCACCAGCAGAGATTTGGGTGAATCTCCTTATGGCTACACCTCC. Protein sequence: CATSRDLGESPYGYTS.

With respect to this clonotype: Just one base apart from a much larger clone, this may be a read error. V and J are TRBV6-2 or TRBV6-3 and TRBJ2-7; the match to TRBD2 covers 8 bases. V was clipped by 10 bases and J by 5 bases; unmatched bases: 10. Germline values: CDR1 MNHEY, CDR2 SVGEGT. This CDR3 spans 13 amino acids. The CDR3 reads CATRLARDDEQYF. As DNA, the CDR3 is TGTGCCACAAGACTAGCGAGAGATGACGAGCAGTACTTC.

On this clonotype itself: A much more abundant neighbour one base away suggests this may be a read error. The CDR3 end shows no conserved phenylalanine or tryptophan, and so a read error is likely. V usage is TRBV6-5 and J usage is TRBJ2-5, with TRBD1 matching over 8 bases. Trimming took 6 bases from V and 5 from J; bases not matched to a gene: 8. CDR3 length: 14 amino acids. Germline V gives CDR1 MNHEY, CDR2 SVGAGI. This CDR3 is CASRLTGDGETQYL. CDR3 in DNA: TGTGCCAGCAGGTTGACAGGGGATGGCGAGACCCAGTACTTA.

About this clonotype itself: This clone may be a read error of a much larger clone one base away. The chain uses TRBV3-1 and TRBJ2-7; no clear D gene. The CDR3 has 12 amino acids. Germline assignment: CDR1 LGHDT and CDR2 YNNKEL (reference sequence). Here the CDR3 DNA reads TGTGCCAGCAACCAACAGTCCGCCGAGCAGTACTTC. Protein product: CASNQQSAEQYF.

For this clonotype: This may be a read error: a much more frequent sequence differs by one nucleotide. J is TRBJ1-3 and V is TRBV13; D perhaps matches TRBD1 (5 bases). V was pared by 8 bases and J by 0 bases, with 14 bases between. CDR1 and CDR2 (germline): PRHDT, FYEKMQ (reference sequence). This CDR3 has 15 residues. The CDR3 region is CASGHDRSSGNTIYF. As DNA, the CDR3 is TGTGCCAGCGGCCATGACAGAAGCTCTGGAAACACCATATATTTT.

Concerning this clonotype itself: This may be a read error, as it is one base from a much larger clone. The chain carries TRBV19 and TRBJ2-7, with TRBD1 as a possible D gene (6 bases). The CDR3 covers 12 residues. CDR1 and CDR2 from the germline V gene are LNHDA and SQIVND (reference sequence). Trimming pared 10 bases from V and 2 bases from J, leaving 12 bases between. The CDR3 is CATGDITYEQYF. CDR3 coding DNA: TGTGCCACCGGGGACATCACCTACGAGCAGTACTTC.

With regard to this clonotype: At one end the junction does not follow the germline gene, possibly because of a read error. The V and J genes are TRBV6-6 and TRBJ2-2; possibly TRBD2 for D (5 bases). CDR3 length equals 15 residues. Germline CDR1 reads MNHNY; CDR2 reads SVGAGI (reference sequence). The CDR3 DNA follows: TGTGCCAGCAGTTACTCGGGATCTGGAACCGGGGAGCTGCTTTTT. As protein: CASSYSGSGTGELLF.

Remarks on this clonotype: A much more abundant neighbour one base away suggests this may be a read error. Here the CDR3 omits its conserved ending phenylalanine or tryptophan, so a read error is the likely source. This rearrangement joins TRBV5-6 to TRBJ2-3; TRBD2 is a possible D gene (5 bases). CDR1 SGHDT and CDR2 YYEEEE come from the germline V gene. This CDR3 has 11 amino acids. Trimming removed 5 bases from V and 6 bases from J, with 7 bases in between. CDR3 in amino acids: CASSLADTQYL. CDR3 nucleotides: TGTGCCAGCAGTTTAGCGGATACGCAGTATTTA.

This clonotype has at least ten counts. The chain couples TRBV30 to TRBJ2-2; D gene ambiguous. Trimming pared 5 bases from V and 5 bases from J, leaving 6 bases between. This CDR3 has 11 residues. CDR1 GTSNPN and CDR2 SVGIG come from the germline V gene (reference sequence). This CDR3 reads CAWDETGELFF. Written as DNA, the CDR3 is TGTGCCTGGGACGAGACCGGGGAGCTGTTTTTT. Full variable domain (remainder filled in from reference TRBV30 and TRBJ2-2): SQTIHQWPATLVQPVGSPLSLECTVEGTSNPNLYWYRQAAGRGLQLLFYSVGIGQISSEVPQNLSASRPQDRQFILSSKKLLLSDSGFYLCAWDETGELFFGEGSRLTVL.

J is TRBJ1-4 and V is TRBV9, with a tentative D call TRBD1 (5 bases). Germline V gene data show CDR1 as SGDLS and CDR2 as YYNGEE. The V end lost 3 bases, the J end lost 3 bases, and 12 bases lay between the germline ends. The CDR3 length is 15 residues. Here the CDR3 DNA reads TGTGCCAGCAGCGGACACGGGGCGGCTAATGAAAAACTGTTTTTT. The encoded protein is CASSGHGAANEKLFF. Full variable domain (missing parts from reference TRBV9 and TRBJ1-4): DSGVTQTPKHLITATGQRVTLRCSPRSGDLSVYWYQQSLDQGLQFLIQYYNGEERAKGNILERFSAQQFPDLHSELNLSSLELGDSALYFCASSGHGAANEKLFFGSGTQLSVL.

This clonotype was seen at least ten times. The gene calls are TRBV29-1 and TRBJ1-1, with no clear D. V lost 4 bases and J 1 base, leaving 10 bases between the germline ends. Germline CDR1 and CDR2: SQVTM and ANQGSEA. The CDR3 is 13 amino acids. The CDR3 sequence: CSVGSAANTEAFF. The CDR3 DNA reads as TGCAGCGTTGGTTCAGCCGCGAACACTGAAGCTTTCTTT.

This clonotype was seen only once. CDR3 bases: TGTGCCAGCAGTTTCCCTGGCCGGTCAACTTACAAGCAGTACTTC. Translation: CASSFPGRSTYKQYF. The chain uses TRBV28 and TRBJ2-7; D uncertain. Germline V lookup: CDR1 MDHEN, CDR2 SYDVKM. Trimming removed 3 bases from V and 8 bases from J, with 20 bases in between. The CDR3 has 15 amino acids.